This T cell receptor beta chain was captured in a study of cytomegalovirus exposure and HLA in healthy donors. PCR was performed using 60 Vbeta and 13 Jbeta primers. Assay: immunoSEQ multiplex PCR; the TCRdb copy retains only in-frame clones and omits some. The table has 150,000 to 200,000 clones, over 65% seen once; the top ten hold under 4%. The study, taken as a whole, reports: For most TCR sequences rarity was the rule, although some public TCRs occurred in many donors.

This CDR3 has 12 amino acids. V lost 8 bases, J lost 5 bases, and 10 bases lay in between. CDR1 is SGHVT and CDR2 is SQSDAQ in the germline V gene. Concerning this clone itself: What it binds is unknown.

The receptor's source is a woman aged 40 to 50 in good health and CMV-seronegative. This chain joins TRBV7-4 and TRBJ1-5, with no clear D. Specimen: PBMCs. As DNA, the CDR3 is TGTGCCAGCCCCCCTTTTCATCAGCCCCAGCATTTT. Translation gives CASPPFHQPQHF.